The subject of this entry is one T cell receptor beta chain. The antigen is undetermined. The germline V gene has CDR1 SNHLY and CDR2 FYNNEI. V trimming: 6 bases; J trimming: 3 bases; junction bases outside the gene matches: 10. The length of the CDR3 is 16 residues. Produced via immunoSEQ multiplex PCR; TCRdb's table is partial and in-frame only. Here the sample spans 90,000 to 130,000 clones, about nine tenths being singletons. This sample was taken from a study of OX40 agonist ivuxolimab in advanced cancers. Findings and limits, study-wide: Dose levels from 0.1 to 3.0 mg/kg saw CD4+ and CD8+ blood T cells expand clonally by week 6.

The chain recombines TRBV2 with TRBJ1-5; 8 bases agree with TRBD1. The specimen comprised CD4+ or CD8+ T cells sorted from blood, sampled in a trial of the OX40 agonist ivuxolimab. This receptor was obtained from an adult with an advanced solid tumor such as melanoma, head and neck, liver or kidney cancer. The CDR3 bases are TGTGCCAGCAGCGGACAGGGCCCCAAATTCAATCAGCCCCAGCATTTT. This encodes CASSGQGPKFNQPQHF. The full variable domain, its missing parts supplied by reference TRBV2 and TRBJ1-5, is EPEVTQTPSHQVTQMGQEVILRCVPISNHLYFYWYRQILGQKVEFLVSFYNNEISEKSEIFDDQFSVERPDGSNFTLKIRSTKLEDSAMYFCASSGQGPKFNQPQHFGDGTRLSIL.